This T cell receptor (beta chain) was profiled in a study of T cell repertoires in cytomegalovirus infection. Across the study: Both a matching HLA type and CMV infection were indicated by public TCR beta signatures.

Study-wide findings and caveats: CMV-specific TCR beta clonotypes restricted by HLA-C were the ones dominating the ex vivo response. Totalled public TCR beta family frequency picked out people who carried CMV plus the relevant HLA.

This clonotype occurred a few times. The antigen is not known. Per the germline V gene, CDR1 is SNHLY and CDR2 is FYNNEI. Losses at the gene ends were 5 bases for V and 6 bases for J; bases not matched to a gene: 6. This CDR3 has 15 residues. MiXCR was run by TCRdb on the reads, yielding one entry per CDR3 protein. The table shows 250,000 or so distinct CDR3 sequences, with more than 9% occurring only once. The sequence came from a human donor in good health (CMV status not recorded). Some clones in this sample may be carry-over from other donors' samples. The chain recombines TRBV2 with TRBJ2-2; 10 bases are a match to TRBD2. The source material was PBMCs. Here the CDR3 reads CASSLAGVRSGELFF. CDR3 bases: TGTGCCAGCAGTCTAGCGGGAGTGAGATCCGGGGAGCTGTTTTTT.